This TCR beta chain was found in a study of blood T cells in healthy people across ages. Regarding the study as a whole: The diversity estimates, figures obtained from one million T cells, were considered underestimates. Diversity of TCR beta per million T cells declined in a roughly linear way with age.

As concerns this clonotype: Its antigen is still unknown.

Then a second PCR, running roughly 6 to 11 cycles, was carried out with a sample-barcoded 5' primer and a J-beta primer mix. TCRdb re-called the 5' RACE reads with MiXCR, one entry per CDR3 protein. The table lists 1.5 million to 2 million distinct CDR3 sequences, 28% of them singletons. The CDR3 contains 16 residues. V lost 6 bases, J lost 2 bases, and 17 bases lay in between. The germline gives CDR1 SGHDN, CDR2 FVKESK. Donors ranged from about 6 to 90 years old and were healthy Caucasians in Russia. Each donor supplied ten milliliters of peripheral blood. The TCR was taken from a woman younger than 45 in good health. The sample comprised blood. The chain combines TRBV14 with TRBJ2-4, with D possibly being TRBD1 or TRBD2 (5 bases each). The CDR3 reads CASSRLGTGTKNIQYF. In DNA, the CDR3 is TGTGCCAGCAGTCGCTTAGGGACGGGAACCAAAAACATTCAGTACTTC.